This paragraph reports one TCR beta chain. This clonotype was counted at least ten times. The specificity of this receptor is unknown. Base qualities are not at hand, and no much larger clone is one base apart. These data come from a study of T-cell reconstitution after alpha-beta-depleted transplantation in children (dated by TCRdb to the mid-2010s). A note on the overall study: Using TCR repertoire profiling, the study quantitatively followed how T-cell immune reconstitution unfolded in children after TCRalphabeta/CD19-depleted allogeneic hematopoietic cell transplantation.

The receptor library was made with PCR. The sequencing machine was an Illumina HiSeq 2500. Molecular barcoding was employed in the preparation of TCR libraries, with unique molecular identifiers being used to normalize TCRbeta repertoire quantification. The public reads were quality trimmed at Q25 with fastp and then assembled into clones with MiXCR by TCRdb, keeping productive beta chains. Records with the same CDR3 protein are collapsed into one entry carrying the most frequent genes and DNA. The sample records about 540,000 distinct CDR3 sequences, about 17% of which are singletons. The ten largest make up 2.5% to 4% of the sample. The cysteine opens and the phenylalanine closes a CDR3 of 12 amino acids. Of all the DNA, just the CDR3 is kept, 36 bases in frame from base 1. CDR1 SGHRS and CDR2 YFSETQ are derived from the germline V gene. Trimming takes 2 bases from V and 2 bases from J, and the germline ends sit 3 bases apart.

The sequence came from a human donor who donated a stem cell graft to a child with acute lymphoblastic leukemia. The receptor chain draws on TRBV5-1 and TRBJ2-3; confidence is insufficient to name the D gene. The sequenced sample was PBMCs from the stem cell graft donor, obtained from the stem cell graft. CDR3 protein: CASSFLTDTQYF. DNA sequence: TGCGCCAGCAGCTTCCTCACAGATACGCAGTATTTT.